This entry lists 9 T cell receptor beta chains sequenced from one sample in a study of cytomegalovirus exposure and HLA in healthy donors. The PCR used 60 Vbeta and 13 Jbeta primers. TCRdb's table, derived via immunoSEQ multiplex PCR, lists solely in-frame clones and lacks some. The data show approximately 130,000 clones, around two thirds seen once. Sequencing used PBMCs. The receptors come from a human donor in good health.

This sequence joins TRBV7-2 and TRBJ1-1; D unresolved. In germline, CDR1 is SGHTA, CDR2 FQGNSA. Between the trimmed V and J ends, which lost 5 bases and 4 bases, there was a span of 20 bases. This CDR3 has 16 amino acids. CDR3 DNA sequence: TGTGCCAGCAGCCCCCCGCCCCGGGGAATATGCACTGAAGCTTTCTTT. It encodes CASSPPPRGICTEAFF.

This rearrangement joins TRBV28 to TRBJ1-1; tentative D call: TRBD1 (6 bases). The CDR3 is made up of 14 amino acids. Germline V CDR1 and CDR2: MDHEN, SYDVKM. Trimming stripped 6 bases from V and 1 base from J, with 12 bases between. The CDR3 sequence is CASSPYRENTEAFF. In DNA form, the CDR3 reads TGTGCCAGCAGCCCCTACAGGGAGAACACTGAAGCTTTCTTT.

This clone was seen just once. This sequence joins TRBV7-9 and TRBJ2-2, with 7 bases aligning to TRBD1. The CDR3 totals 14 residues. Germline V gives CDR1 SEHNR, CDR2 FQNEAQ (reference sequence). Trimming took 5 bases from V and 6 from J; bases not matched to a gene: 6. The CDR3 is CASSPNRGPGELFF. The CDR3 DNA reads TGTGCCAGCAGCCCAAACAGGGGCCCCGGGGAGCTGTTTTTT. The whole variable domain, remainder taken from reference TRBV7-9 and TRBJ2-2, is DTGVSQNPRHKITKRGQNVTFRCDPISEHNRLYWYRQTLGQGPEFLTYFQNEAQLEKSRLLSDRFSAERPKGSFSTLEIQRTEQGDSAMYLCASSPNRGPGELFFGEGSRLTVL.

V usage is TRBV7-6 and J usage is TRBJ2-3, with 9 bases that match TRBD2. Per the germline V gene, CDR1 is SGHVS and CDR2 is FNYEAQ. Germline trimming cut 3 bases from V and 1 base from J; bases unmatched to any gene: 8. There are 17 residues in the CDR3. CDR3 residues: CASSFSSERGGTDTQYF. Here the CDR3 DNA reads TGTGCCAGCAGCTTCAGCTCAGAGCGGGGGGGCACAGATACGCAGTATTTT.

The V and J genes are TRBV6-5 and TRBJ1-2; D remains ambiguous. The CDR3 is 14 residues long. Germline values: CDR1 MNHEY, CDR2 SVGAGI. V dropped 5 bases and J dropped 4 bases, with 14 bases sitting between them. The CDR3 sequence is CASSPVSGGYGYTF. The CDR3 DNA sequence: TGTGCCAGCAGTCCCGTTTCGGGTGGCTATGGCTACACCTTC.

A few counts support this clone. This chain uses TRBV30 with TRBJ2-5, with TRBD1 as a possible D gene (6 bases). The CDR3 covers 15 residues. CDR1 is GTSNPN and CDR2 is SVGIG in the germline V gene (reference sequence). Trimming took 1 base from V and 4 from J, leaving 16 bases between them. In DNA form, the CDR3 reads TGTGCCTGGAGTGCCTCACAGGGTCTGGCAGAGACCCAGTACTTC. Amino acids: CAWSASQGLAETQYF.

This clone was observed a single time. The chain combines TRBV5-1 with TRBJ1-6; the D is unclear. CDR3 length: 14 amino acids. CDR1 SGHRS and CDR2 YFSETQ come from the germline V gene. Trimming left V 1 base short and J 5 bases short, with 7 bases between. DNA of the CDR3: TGCGCCAGCAGCTTGTTAGTTGATAATTCACCCCTCCACTTT. This codes for CASSLLVDNSPLHF.

The V and J genes are TRBV2 and TRBJ1-4; TRBD1 aligns across 7 bases. Germline-derived CDR1 and CDR2 are SNHLY and FYNNEI. V was clipped by 4 bases and J by 5 bases; unmatched bases: 10. This CDR3 comprises 16 residues. The DNA of the CDR3 is TGTGCCAGCAGTGTCCGGGGGACAGCAGAGAATGAAAAACTGTTTTTT. It translates to CASSVRGTAENEKLFF.

The rearrangement joins TRBV7-2 to TRBJ1-1, with D possibly TRBD1 on 6 matching bases. The CDR3 is 15 residues long. Per germline, CDR1 SGHTA and CDR2 FQGNSA. The ends were cut back, 5 bases at V and 11 bases at J, with 24 bases in the middle. The CDR3 protein is CASSATQGMGGLAFF. CDR3 nucleotide sequence: TGTGCCAGCAGCGCGACCCAGGGGATGGGTGGGTTGGCTTTCTTT.